This T cell receptor beta chain was found in a study of CD8+ T cells in alopecia areata. As regards this clone: Its antigen is not known.

cDNA serving as the sequencing template came from extracted, reverse transcribed RNA. Sequencing used immunoSEQ multiplex PCR; TCRdb keeps in-frame clones, though not all of them. Of under 300,000 clones listed, 60% are singletons. Treatment denoted: oral pan-JAK inhibitor, 5-10 mg twice daily. Study-level findings and limits: Tofacitinib significantly brought down scalp clonality and expanded CD8+ clones among top 100.

This CDR3 contains 12 residues. CDR1 MGHDK and CDR2 SYGVNS come from the germline V gene. The V end lost 5 bases, the J end lost 9 bases, and 12 bases lay between the germline ends. This specimen was CD4+ T cells sorted from blood, taken at week 52, from a patient treated with tofacitinib. The receptor's source is a human donor with alopecia areata. V gene TRBV25-1 combines with J gene TRBJ2-3; D is unclear. CDR3 DNA: TGTGCCAGCAGTTCCGGGTCAAGAACGCAGTATTTT. Protein: CASSSGSRTQYF. Full variable domain (missing parts from reference TRBV25-1 and TRBJ2-3): EADIYQTPRYLVIGTGKKITLECSQTMGHDKMYWYQQDPGMELHLIHYSYGVNSTEKGDLSSESTVSRIRTEHFPLTLESARPSHTSQYLCASSSGSRTQYFGPGTRLTVL.